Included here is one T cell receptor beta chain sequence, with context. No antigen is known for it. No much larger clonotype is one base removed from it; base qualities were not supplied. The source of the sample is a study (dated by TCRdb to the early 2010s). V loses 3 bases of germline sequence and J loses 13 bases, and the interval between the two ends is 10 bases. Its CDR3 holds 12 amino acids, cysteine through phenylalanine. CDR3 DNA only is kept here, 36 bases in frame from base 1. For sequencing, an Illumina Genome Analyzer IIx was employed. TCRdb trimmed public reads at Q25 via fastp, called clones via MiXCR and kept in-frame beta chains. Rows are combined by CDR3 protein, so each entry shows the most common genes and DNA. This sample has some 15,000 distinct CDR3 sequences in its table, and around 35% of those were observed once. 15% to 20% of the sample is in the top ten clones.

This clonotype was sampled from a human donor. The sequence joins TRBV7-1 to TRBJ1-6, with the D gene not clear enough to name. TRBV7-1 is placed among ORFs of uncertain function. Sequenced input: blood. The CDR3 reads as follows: CASSSGIQPLHF. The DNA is TGTGCCAGCAGCTCGGGGATCCAGCCCCTCCACTTT.